The clone carrying this T cell receptor (beta chain) appeared a few times. As yet, its antigen is unknown. The CDR3 is 18 amino acids. Germline CDR1 and CDR2: KGHDR and SFDVKD. V gave up 7 bases and J gave up 4 bases, with 24 bases separating them. The data were obtained in a study of identical twins. Study results and limitations: Models came in too low on out-of-frame TCR alpha sharing in monozygotic twins. Partial confounding of zero-insertion analyses by invariant MAIT and iNKT cells was possible. Compared with unrelated sharing, twin-shared out-of-frame alpha sequences had more low-probability sequences.

A universal primer binding site was introduced by template switching. The final cDNA contained unique molecular identifiers. Using its own MiXCR run on the 5' RACE reads, TCRdb lists one record per CDR3 protein. The sample holds 300,000 to 400,000 distinct CDR3 sequences, about 10% seen once. The J gene is TRBJ2-2, the V gene TRBV24-1; D is perhaps TRBD1 or TRBD2 (7 bases each). Sequencing was performed on naive T cells sorted from blood. This TCR was recovered from a woman between 45 and 65 years old in good health. CDR3 residues: CATRGGTATSQGTGELFF. The CDR3 DNA is TGTGCCACCAGGGGAGGGACAGCTACGTCTCAGGGCACCGGGGAGCTGTTTTTT.